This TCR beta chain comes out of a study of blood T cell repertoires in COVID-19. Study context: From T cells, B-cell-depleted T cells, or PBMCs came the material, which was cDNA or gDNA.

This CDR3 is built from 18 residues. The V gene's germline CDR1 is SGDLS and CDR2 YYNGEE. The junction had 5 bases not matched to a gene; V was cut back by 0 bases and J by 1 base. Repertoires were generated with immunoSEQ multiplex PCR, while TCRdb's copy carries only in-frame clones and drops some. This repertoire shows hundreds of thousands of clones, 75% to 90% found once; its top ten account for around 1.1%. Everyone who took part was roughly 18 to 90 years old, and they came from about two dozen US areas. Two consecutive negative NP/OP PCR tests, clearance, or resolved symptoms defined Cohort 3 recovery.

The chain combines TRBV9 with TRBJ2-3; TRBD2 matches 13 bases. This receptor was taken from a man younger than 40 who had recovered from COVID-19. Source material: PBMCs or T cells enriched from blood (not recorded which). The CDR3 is CASSVADGLAGGTDTQYF. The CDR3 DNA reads TGTGCCAGCAGCGTAGCCGACGGACTAGCGGGGGGCACAGATACGCAGTATTTT. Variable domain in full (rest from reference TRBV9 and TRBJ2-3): DSGVTQTPKHLITATGQRVTLRCSPRSGDLSVYWYQQSLDQGLQFLIQYYNGEERAKGNILERFSAQQFPDLHSELNLSSLELGDSALYFCASSVADGLAGGTDTQYFGPGTRLTVL.